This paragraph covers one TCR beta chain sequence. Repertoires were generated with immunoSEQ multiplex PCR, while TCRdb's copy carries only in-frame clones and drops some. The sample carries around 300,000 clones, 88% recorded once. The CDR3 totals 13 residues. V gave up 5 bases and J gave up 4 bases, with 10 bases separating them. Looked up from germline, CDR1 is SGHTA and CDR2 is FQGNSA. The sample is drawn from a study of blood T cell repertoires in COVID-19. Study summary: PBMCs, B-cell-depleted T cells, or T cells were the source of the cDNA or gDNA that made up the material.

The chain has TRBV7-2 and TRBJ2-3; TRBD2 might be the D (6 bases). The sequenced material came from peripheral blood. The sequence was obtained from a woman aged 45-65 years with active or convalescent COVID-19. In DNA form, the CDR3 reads TGTGCCAGCAGCGTGGGGGAGGCAGATACGCAGTATTTT. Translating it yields CASSVGEADTQYF.